One and the same sample provided the 13 T cell receptor beta chains below, sequenced in a study of control samples from healthy donors and cancer patients. Sequencing was performed with immunoSEQ multiplex PCR; in TCRdb, only in-frame clones are kept and a portion is missing. The sample holds tens of thousands of clones, around 87% seen once. Sequencing was performed on blood. The receptors here all came from a man aged 45-65 years in good health.

The chain joins TRBV29-1 to TRBJ1-4; D may be TRBD1 (6 bases). The CDR3 covers 12 residues. The germline CDR1 and CDR2 sequences are SQVTM and ANQGSEA. The V end lost 6 bases, the J end lost 5 bases, and 10 bases lay between the germline ends. This CDR3 is CSVTGYNEKLFF. The CDR3 coding sequence is TGCAGCGTGACAGGTTACAATGAAAAACTGTTTTTT.

The chain joins TRBV18 to TRBJ1-1; D ambiguous. V lost 2 bases and J lost 4, with 14 bases in between. The CDR3 is made up of 15 amino acids. Germline-derived CDR1 and CDR2 are KGHSH and LQKENI. CDR3 nucleotides: TGTGCCAGCTCACCAGGGCTCTACGCCCCCACTGAAGCTTTCTTT. Its translation: CASSPGLYAPTEAFF.

The chain is built from TRBV19 and TRBJ1-5; D may be TRBD1 (6 bases). CDR1 and CDR2 (germline): LNHDA, SQIVND (reference sequence). Trimming cost V 4 bases and J 5 bases, with 9 bases left between them. The CDR3 contains 13 residues. The CDR3 reads CASSTDSDQPQHF. The CDR3 coding sequence is TGTGCCAGTAGTACGGACAGCGATCAGCCCCAGCATTTT.

CDR3 coding DNA: TGTGCCAGCAGCTTAGGGGTGGATTCACCCCTCCACTTT. This encodes CASSLGVDSPLHF. J is TRBJ1-6 and V is TRBV5-5; TRBD1 might be the D (5 bases). Germline V gene data show CDR1 as SGHKS and CDR2 as YYEKEE (reference sequence). The CDR3 has 13 amino acids. Trimming cost V 2 bases and J 8 bases, with 8 bases left between them.

J is TRBJ2-5 and V is TRBV30; perhaps TRBD1 as D (6 bases). CDR1 and CDR2 from the germline V gene are GTSNPN and SVGIG (reference sequence). V lost 2 bases, J lost 5 bases, and 12 bases lay in between. This CDR3 region has 13 residues. CDR3 bases: TGTGCCTGGAGTAGGGGGAACGGCGAGACCCAGTACTTC. It codes for CAWSRGNGETQYF.

The chain carries TRBV7-2 and TRBJ2-7, with D perhaps matching TRBD2 (5 bases). The CDR3 is made up of 14 amino acids. Germline loops: CDR1 SGHTA, CDR2 FQGNSA. V was pared by 4 bases and J by 1 base, with 11 bases between. DNA of the CDR3: TGTGCCAGCAGCTCATCCCTAGCTTCCTACGAGCAGTACTTC. Its protein is CASSSSLASYEQYF.

J is TRBJ1-1 and V is TRBV9; the match to TRBD1 covers 9 bases. Trimming at V came to 5 bases and at J to 4 bases, leaving 6 bases not matched to a gene. CDR1 is SGDLS, CDR2 YYNGEE, per germline. This CDR3 is built from 14 residues. DNA for the CDR3: TGTGCCAGCAGTGACAGGGGGTACGGCACTGAAGCTTTCTTT. It encodes CASSDRGYGTEAFF.

The V gene is TRBV2, the J gene TRBJ2-1, with 10 bases that match TRBD1. Trimming removed 7 bases from V and 2 bases from J; junction bases left unmatched: 5. Germline V gives CDR1 SNHLY, CDR2 FYNNEI. CDR3 length equals 15 residues. The CDR3 DNA reads TGTGCCAGCACCTTCGGACAGGGGGCCTACAATGAGCAGTTCTTC. Amino acid sequence: CASTFGQGAYNEQFF.

This clone was seen at least ten times. V and J are TRBV4-3 and TRBJ2-1; 9 nucleotides align to TRBD2. Germline V gene data show CDR1 as LGHNA and CDR2 as YSLEER. This CDR3 region has 15 residues. The V and J ends lost 1 base and 3 bases, in that order; junction bases with no gene match: 1. In nucleotides, the CDR3 is TGCGCCAGCAGCCAAGGACTAGCGGACTACAATGAGCAGTTCTTC. Protein sequence: CASSQGLADYNEQFF.

J is TRBJ2-6 and V is TRBV9; the D gene is possibly TRBD1 (6 bases). There are 16 residues in the CDR3. Trimming cost V 3 bases and J 4 bases, with 14 bases left between them. Germline CDR1 is SGDLS and CDR2 is YYNGEE. The CDR3 here is CASSADRTVGANVLTF. DNA of the CDR3: TGTGCCAGCAGCGCTGACAGGACGGTCGGGGCCAACGTCCTGACTTTC.

The rearrangement joins TRBV2 to TRBJ2-2, with TRBD1 matching 9 bases. Germline V gives CDR1 SNHLY, CDR2 FYNNEI. V gave up 7 bases and J gave up 0 bases; unmatched junction bases: 9. The CDR3 covers 17 residues. The CDR3 reads CASMRTGVLANTGELFF. The DNA for the CDR3 is TGTGCCAGCATGAGGACAGGGGTTCTCGCGAACACCGGGGAGCTGTTTTTT.

V and J are TRBV18 and TRBJ2-3; 7 bases map to TRBD2. This CDR3 comprises 16 residues. Trimming at V came to 3 bases and at J to 1 base, leaving 7 bases not matched to a gene. The germline CDR1 and CDR2 sequences are KGHSH and LQKENI. The CDR3 bases are TGTGCCAGCTCACCCGTTACGGGGGGAGGCACAGATACGCAGTATTTT. Its protein product is CASSPVTGGGTDTQYF.

The J gene is TRBJ1-5, the V gene TRBV6-5; D is unclear. Germline loops: CDR1 MNHEY, CDR2 SVGAGI. Trimming took off 8 bases at V and 0 bases at J, with 14 bases between the two ends. The CDR3 spans 15 residues. This chain's CDR3 is CASGLEKYSNQPQHF. CDR3 nucleotide sequence: TGTGCCAGCGGACTGGAGAAGTATAGCAATCAGCCCCAGCATTTT.